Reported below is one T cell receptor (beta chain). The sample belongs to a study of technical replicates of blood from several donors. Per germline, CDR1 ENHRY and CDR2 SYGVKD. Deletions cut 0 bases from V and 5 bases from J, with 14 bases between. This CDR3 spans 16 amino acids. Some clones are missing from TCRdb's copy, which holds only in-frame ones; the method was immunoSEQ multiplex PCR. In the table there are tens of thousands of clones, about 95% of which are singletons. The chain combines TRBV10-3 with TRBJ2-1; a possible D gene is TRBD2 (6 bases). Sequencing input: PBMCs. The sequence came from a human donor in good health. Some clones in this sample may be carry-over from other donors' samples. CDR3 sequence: CAISESMRGRNNEQFF. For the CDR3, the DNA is TGTGCCATCAGTGAGTCGATGCGGGGCCGAAACAATGAGCAGTTCTTC.